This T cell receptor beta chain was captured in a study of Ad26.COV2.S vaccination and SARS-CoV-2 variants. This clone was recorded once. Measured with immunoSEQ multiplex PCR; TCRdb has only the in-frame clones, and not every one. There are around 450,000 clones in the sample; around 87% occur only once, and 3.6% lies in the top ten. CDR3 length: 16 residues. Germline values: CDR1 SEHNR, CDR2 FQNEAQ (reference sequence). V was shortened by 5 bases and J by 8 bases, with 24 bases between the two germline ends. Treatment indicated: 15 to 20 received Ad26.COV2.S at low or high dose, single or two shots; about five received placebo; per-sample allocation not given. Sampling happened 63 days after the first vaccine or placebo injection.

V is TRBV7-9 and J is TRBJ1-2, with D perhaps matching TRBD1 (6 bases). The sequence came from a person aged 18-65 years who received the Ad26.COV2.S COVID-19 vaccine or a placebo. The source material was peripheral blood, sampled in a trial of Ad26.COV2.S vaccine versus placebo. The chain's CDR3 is CASSPGGGQDPGGYTF. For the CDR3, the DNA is TGTGCCAGCAGCCCGGGCGGGGGGCAGGACCCCGGAGGCTACACCTTC. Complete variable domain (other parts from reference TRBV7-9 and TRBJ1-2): DTGVSQNPRHKITKRGQNVTFRCDPISEHNRLYWYRQTLGQGPEFLTYFQNEAQLEKSRLLSDRFSAERPKGSFSTLEIQRTEQGDSAMYLCASSPGGGQDPGGYTFGSGTRLTVV.